This is a list of T cell receptor beta chains from one sample in a study of blood T cell repertoires in COVID-19. The protocol was immunoSEQ multiplex PCR, while the TCRdb copy is restricted to in-frame clones and leaves out a portion. This sample yields 200,000 to 300,000 clones, of which around nine tenths are seen a single time; 1.5% to 2% belongs to the top ten. The specimen sequenced was peripheral blood. The receptors shown here come from a man aged 25 to 40 with active or convalescent COVID-19. The CDR3 runs from the conserved cysteine through the conserved F or W. Fields, in order: CDR3 length, clone size, J gene, V gene, D gene, CDR3 protein, CDR3 DNA. D genes are given only for firm matches. Clone size appears in some rows only: once, few, many, or a class for an expanded clone.

19,-,TRBJ1-1,TRBV7-3,TRBD1,CASSLTPVGSGGANTEAFF,TGTGCCAGCAGCTTAACCCCAGTCGGGTCAGGGGGCGCGAACACTGAAGCTTTCTTT
14,-,TRBJ2-1,TRBV18,-,CASSPIHTNNEQFF,TGTGCCAGCTCACCGATTCACACCAACAATGAGCAGTTCTTC
14,-,TRBJ2-7,TRBV2,TRBD1,CASLTGQGIYEQYF,TGTGCCAGCCTAACGGGACAGGGGATCTACGAGCAGTACTTC
13,-,TRBJ1-5,TRBV20-1,-,CSASPSRDQPQHF,TGCAGTGCTAGTCCGAGTCGGGATCAGCCCCAGCATTTT
12,-,TRBJ1-2,TRBV27,-,CASSSGAGGYTF,TGTGCCAGCAGTTCAGGGGCGGGTGGCTACACCTTC
12,-,TRBJ2-5,TRBV10-3,-,CAISGSSETQYF,TGTGCCATCAGTGGGAGTTCTGAGACCCAGTACTTC
15,many,TRBJ2-7,TRBV6-2/TRBV6-3,TRBD1,CASSYLDRGDYEQYF,TGTGCCAGCAGTTACCTAGACAGGGGAGACTACGAGCAGTACTTC
13,-,TRBJ2-1,TRBV10-3,-,CAISEGSNYEQFF,TGTGCCATCAGTGAGGGTAGTAACTATGAGCAGTTCTTC
15,-,TRBJ1-3,TRBV2,-,CASRETGLSGNTIYF,TGTGCCAGCAGGGAAACAGGGTTGTCTGGAAACACCATATATTTT
15,few,TRBJ1-5,TRBV6-2/TRBV6-3,-,CASSYAGASNQPQHF,TGTGCCAGCAGTTACGCAGGGGCTAGCAATCAGCCCCAGCATTTT
19,-,TRBJ2-1,TRBV4-1,TRBD2,CASSQGYRAGARQEAGKFF,TGCGCCAGCAGCCAAGGGTATCGAGCGGGGGCGAGACAGGAGGCTGGGAAGTTCTTC
13,-,TRBJ2-5,TRBV5-1,-,CASSLAGGETQYF,TGCGCCAGCAGCTTGGCAGGAGGAGAGACCCAGTACTTC
15,few,TRBJ1-6,TRBV5-1,-,CASSFITGNNSPLHF,TGCGCCAGCAGCTTCATCACAGGGAATAATTCACCCCTCCACTTT
17,-,TRBJ1-2,TRBV4-1,-,CASSQIRGNFQDYGYTF,TGCGCCAGCAGCCAAATTCGGGGTAACTTCCAGGACTATGGCTACACCTTC
16,-,TRBJ2-7,TRBV2,TRBD1,CASSELTGPSSYEQYF,TGTGCCAGCAGTGAATTGACAGGGCCGAGCTCCTACGAGCAGTACTTC
14,-,TRBJ1-1,TRBV9,TRBD1,CASSAQGAGTEAFF,TGTGCCAGCAGCGCACAGGGGGCTGGCACTGAAGCTTTCTTT
15,-,TRBJ1-1,TRBV5-4,TRBD1,CASSLGGHRDTEAFF,TGTGCCAGCAGCTTAGGGGGCCACCGTGACACTGAAGCTTTCTTT
13,-,TRBJ1-2,TRBV11-2,TRBD1,CASRKTGNYGYTF,TGTGCCAGCAGGAAGACAGGGAACTATGGCTACACCTTC
15,-,TRBJ2-7,TRBV27,TRBD2,CASSLFREASNEQYF,TGTGCCAGTAGTTTGTTTCGGGAGGCCTCTAACGAGCAGTACTTC
15,-,TRBJ2-5,TRBV7-2,-,CASSLERLALETQYF,TGTGCCAGCAGCTTAGAGCGATTAGCGCTGGAGACCCAGTACTTC
17,-,TRBJ2-1,TRBV4-2,TRBD2,CASSPGVTSGEGNEQFF,TGTGCCAGCAGCCCTGGGGTGACTAGCGGGGAAGGCAATGAGCAGTTCTTC
14,few,TRBJ1-4,TRBV5-6,TRBD1,CASSTGTAGEKLFF,TGTGCCAGCAGTACCGGGACAGCGGGTGAAAAACTGTTTTTT
13,-,TRBJ1-2,TRBV5-4,-,CASSLGAEYGYTF,TGTGCCAGCAGCTTGGGGGCAGAGTATGGCTACACCTTC
14,once,TRBJ1-2,TRBV6-4,TRBD1,CASCQGAPRWGYTF,TGTGCCAGCTGTCAGGGGGCACCCAGATGGGGCTACACCTTC
13,-,TRBJ1-6,TRBV6-1,-,CASSETDRALLHF,TGTGCCAGCAGTGAAACCGACAGAGCTCTCCTCCACTTT
12,-,TRBJ1-1,TRBV30,-,CAWSFKYTEAFF,TGTGCCTGGAGTTTCAAATACACTGAAGCTTTCTTT
14,few,TRBJ2-3,TRBV30,-,CAWGLDSSTDTQYF,TGTGCCTGGGGCCTGGACAGTAGCACAGATACGCAGTATTTT
12,-,TRBJ1-1,TRBV7-9,-,CASSLGAGEAFF,TGTGCCAGCAGCTTAGGGGCGGGTGAAGCTTTCTTT
17,-,TRBJ2-5,TRBV18,TRBD2,CASSPFPLAGGPETQYF,TGTGCCAGCTCTCCATTCCCCTTAGCGGGGGGGCCCGAGACCCAGTACTTC
16,-,TRBJ2-1,TRBV29-1,TRBD2,CSVEVGGGISYNEQFF,TGCAGCGTAGAGGTCGGCGGGGGGATATCCTACAATGAGCAGTTCTTC
14,-,TRBJ2-5,TRBV5-6,-,CASSLGLEGRTQYF,TGTGCCAGCAGCTTGGGGCTAGAGGGTAGGACCCAGTACTTC
14,-,TRBJ1-6,TRBV6-5,-,CASSYSMAVAPLHF,TGTGCCAGCAGTTACTCGATGGCAGTTGCACCCCTCCACTTT
15,-,TRBJ1-4,TRBV3-1/TRBV3-2,-,CASSQESRGREKLFF,TGTGCCAGCAGCCAAGAAAGCAGGGGTCGTGAAAAACTGTTTTTT
16,few,TRBJ1-2,TRBV24-1,TRBD1,CATSDTTGGGFYGYTF,TGTGCCACCAGTGACACAACAGGGGGCGGGTTTTATGGCTACACCTTC
15,-,TRBJ2-1,TRBV5-1,TRBD2,CASSLGLAGNNEQFF,TGCGCCAGCAGCCTGGGACTAGCGGGTAACAATGAGCAGTTCTTC
16,-,TRBJ2-5,TRBV6-2/TRBV6-3,TRBD2,CASSLTSGGAQETQYF,TGTGCCAGCAGCCTGACTAGCGGGGGGGCCCAAGAGACCCAGTACTTC
15,-,TRBJ2-5,TRBV10-2,TRBD2,CASGVAGGRQETQYF,TGCGCCAGCGGGGTCGCGGGGGGGCGTCAAGAGACCCAGTACTTC
15,-,TRBJ2-2,TRBV9,TRBD1,CASSQGARNTGELFF,TGTGCCAGCAGCCAGGGGGCGCGGAACACCGGGGAGCTGTTTTTT
15,-,TRBJ2-7,TRBV3-1/TRBV3-2,-,CASSQDLGAYYEQYF,TGTGCCAGCAGCCAAGATCTGGGGGCGTACTACGAGCAGTACTTC
14,-,TRBJ2-7,TRBV30,-,CARAAITRTYEQYF,TGTGCCAGAGCTGCGATAACCCGCACCTACGAGCAGTACTTC
13,-,TRBJ1-5,TRBV6-5,TRBD1,CASSQGGHQPQHF,TGTGCCAGCAGCCAGGGGGGACATCAGCCCCAGCATTTT
12,few,TRBJ2-5,TRBV18,-,CASSEYQETQYF,TGTGCCAGCTCGGAGTACCAAGAGACCCAGTACTTC